This T cell receptor beta chain was profiled in a study of blood T cell repertoires in COVID-19. Study overall: Collection of acute and convalescent COVID-19 samples took place in the United States, Italy and Spain.

In the authors' workflow: Estimated nucleated cell counts came from reference gene primer amplification. Some clones are missing from TCRdb's copy, which holds only in-frame ones; the method was immunoSEQ multiplex PCR. The DNA was the basis for D and trimming; V, J and clone size are from that table. The table records 300,000 to 400,000 clones, 80% to 90% of them present only once. Across about 22 US areas, participants ranged in age from about 18 to 90 years. Cohort assignment relied on participant-reported clinical history. V lost 0 bases and J lost 4; bases outside the gene matches: 9. The germline V gene encodes CDR1 SGHRS and CDR2 YFSETQ. This CDR3 has 17 amino acids.

This clonotype originated in a woman between 35 and 50 years old with acute COVID-19. The chain combines TRBV5-1 with TRBJ2-7, with 11 bases identical to TRBD2. The sample was PBMCs or T cells enriched from blood (not recorded which). The CDR3 protein is CASSLATSGSQGYEQYF. CDR3 DNA: TGCGCCAGCAGCTTGGCTACTAGCGGGAGCCAGGGTTACGAGCAGTACTTC.